The source of this TCR beta chain is a study of T-cell reconstitution after alpha-beta-depleted transplantation in children. The authors prepared the TCRbeta library with unique molecular identifiers. From the PCR reads, TCRdb called clonotypes with MiXCR, one entry per CDR3 protein. The sample yields hundreds of thousands of distinct CDR3 sequences, 13% seen once. Per the germline V gene, CDR1 is ENHRY and CDR2 is SYGVKD. The V segment lost 10 bases and the J segment 5 bases; nucleotides outside the gene matches: 2. The CDR3 extends over 11 amino acids. This clonotype was counted a single time. The TCR was taken from a girl aged 2-10 years with congenital amegakaryocytic thrombocytopenia, due to receive a stem cell transplant. V usage is TRBV10-3 and J usage is TRBJ2-1; 7 bases are a match to TRBD1. The starting material was PBMCs, obtained before TCRalphabeta/CD19-depleted stem cell transplant. CDR3 residues: CANRGNNEQFF. As DNA, the CDR3 is TGTGCCAACAGGGGTAACAATGAGCAGTTCTTC.